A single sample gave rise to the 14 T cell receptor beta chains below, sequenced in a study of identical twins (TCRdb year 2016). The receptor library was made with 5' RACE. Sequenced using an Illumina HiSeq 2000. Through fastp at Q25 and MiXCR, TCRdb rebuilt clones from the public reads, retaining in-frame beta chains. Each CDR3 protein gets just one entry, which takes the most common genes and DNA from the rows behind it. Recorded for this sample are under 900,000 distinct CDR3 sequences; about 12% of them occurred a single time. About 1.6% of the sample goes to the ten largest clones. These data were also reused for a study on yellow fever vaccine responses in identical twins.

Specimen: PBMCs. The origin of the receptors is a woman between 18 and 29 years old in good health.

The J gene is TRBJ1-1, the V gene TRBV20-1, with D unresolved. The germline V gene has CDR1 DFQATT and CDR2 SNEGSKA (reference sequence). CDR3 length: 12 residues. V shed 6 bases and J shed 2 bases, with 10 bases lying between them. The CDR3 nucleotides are TGCAGTGCCCCTGAGGAAAACACTGAAGCTTTCTTT. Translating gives CSAPEENTEAFF.

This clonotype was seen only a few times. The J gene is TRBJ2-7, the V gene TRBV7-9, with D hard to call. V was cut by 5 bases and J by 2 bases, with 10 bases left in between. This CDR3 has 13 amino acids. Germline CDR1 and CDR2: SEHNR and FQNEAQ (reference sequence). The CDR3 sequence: CASSPQTPYEQYF. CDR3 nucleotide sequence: TGTGCCAGCAGCCCACAGACCCCCTACGAGCAGTACTTC.

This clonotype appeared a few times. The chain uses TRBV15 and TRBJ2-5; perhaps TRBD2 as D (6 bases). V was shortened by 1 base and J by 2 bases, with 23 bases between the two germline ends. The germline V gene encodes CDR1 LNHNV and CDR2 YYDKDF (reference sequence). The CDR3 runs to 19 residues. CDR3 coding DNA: TGTGCCACCAGCAGAGTGTTCGGTGGAGGGACGAGCTTACAAGAGACCCAGTACTTC. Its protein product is CATSRVFGGGTSLQETQYF.

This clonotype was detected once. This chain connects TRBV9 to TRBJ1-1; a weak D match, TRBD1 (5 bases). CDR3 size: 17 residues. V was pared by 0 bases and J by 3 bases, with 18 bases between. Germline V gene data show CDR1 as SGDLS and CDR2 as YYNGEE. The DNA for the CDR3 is TGTGCCAGCAGCGTAGTTGATTGGGGGGGGGTGGACACTGAAGCTTTCTTT. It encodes CASSVVDWGGVDTEAFF. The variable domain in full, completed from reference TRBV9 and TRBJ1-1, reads DSGVTQTPKHLITATGQRVTLRCSPRSGDLSVYWYQQSLDQGLQFLIQYYNGEERAKGNILERFSAQQFPDLHSELNLSSLELGDSALYFCASSVVDWGGVDTEAFFGQGTRLTVV.

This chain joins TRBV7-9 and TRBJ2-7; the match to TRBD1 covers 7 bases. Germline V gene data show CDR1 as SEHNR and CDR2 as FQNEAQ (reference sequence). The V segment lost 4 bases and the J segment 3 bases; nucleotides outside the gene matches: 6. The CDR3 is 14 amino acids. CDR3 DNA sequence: TGTGCCAGCAGCTCTGGACAGGAGATCTACGAGCAGTACTTC. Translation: CASSSGQEIYEQYF.

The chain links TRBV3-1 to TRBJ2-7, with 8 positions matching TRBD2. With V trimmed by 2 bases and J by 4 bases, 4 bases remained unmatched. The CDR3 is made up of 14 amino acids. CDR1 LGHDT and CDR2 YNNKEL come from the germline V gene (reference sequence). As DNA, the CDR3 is TGTGCCAGCAGCCAATCACAGCGGGAGTACGAGCAGTACTTC. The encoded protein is CASSQSQREYEQYF.

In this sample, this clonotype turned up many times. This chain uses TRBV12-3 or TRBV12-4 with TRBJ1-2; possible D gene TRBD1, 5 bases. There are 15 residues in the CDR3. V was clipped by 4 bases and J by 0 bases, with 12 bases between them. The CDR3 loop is CASSSFTGTNYGYTF. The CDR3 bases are TGTGCCAGCAGTTCGTTTACAGGAACTAACTATGGCTACACCTTC.

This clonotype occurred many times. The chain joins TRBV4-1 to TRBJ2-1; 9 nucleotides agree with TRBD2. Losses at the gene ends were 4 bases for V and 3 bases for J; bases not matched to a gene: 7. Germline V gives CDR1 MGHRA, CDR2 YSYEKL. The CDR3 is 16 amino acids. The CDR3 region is CASSRTGLAVYNEQFF. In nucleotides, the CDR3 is TGCGCCAGCAGCCGAACGGGACTAGCTGTCTACAATGAGCAGTTCTTC.

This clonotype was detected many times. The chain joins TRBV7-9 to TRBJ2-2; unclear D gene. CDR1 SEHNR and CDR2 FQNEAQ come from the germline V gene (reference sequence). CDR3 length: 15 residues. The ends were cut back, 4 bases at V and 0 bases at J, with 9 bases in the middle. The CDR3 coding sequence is TGTGCCAGCAGCTCGGACGGTGCGAACACCGGGGAGCTGTTTTTT. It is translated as CASSSDGANTGELFF.

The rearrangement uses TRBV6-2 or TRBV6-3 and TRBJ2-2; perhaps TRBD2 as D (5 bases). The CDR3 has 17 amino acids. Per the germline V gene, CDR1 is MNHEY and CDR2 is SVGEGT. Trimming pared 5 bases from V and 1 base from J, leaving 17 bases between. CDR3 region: CASSKRPGNLNTGELFF. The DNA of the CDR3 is TGTGCCAGCAGTAAACGACCCGGGAATTTGAACACCGGGGAGCTGTTTTTT.

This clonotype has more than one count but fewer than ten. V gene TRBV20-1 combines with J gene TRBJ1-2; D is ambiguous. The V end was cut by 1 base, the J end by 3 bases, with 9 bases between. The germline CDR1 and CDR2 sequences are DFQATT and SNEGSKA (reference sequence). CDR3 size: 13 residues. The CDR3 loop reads CSARGHSDYGYTF. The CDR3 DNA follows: TGCAGTGCTAGAGGCCACAGTGACTATGGCTACACCTTC.

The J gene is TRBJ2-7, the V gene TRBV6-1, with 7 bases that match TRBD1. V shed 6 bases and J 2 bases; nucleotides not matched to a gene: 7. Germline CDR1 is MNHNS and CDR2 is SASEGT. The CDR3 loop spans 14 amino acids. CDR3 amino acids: CASSEQGRAYEQYV. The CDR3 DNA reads TGTGCCAGCAGCGAACAGGGGCGAGCCTACGAGCAGTACGTC.

CDR3 region: CSAEAVSNQPQHF. The DNA of the CDR3 is TGCAGTGCTGAGGCCGTTAGCAATCAGCCCCAGCATTTT. This chain connects TRBV20-1 to TRBJ1-5; D ambiguous. The CDR3 is 13 residues long. Trimming left V 5 bases short and J 0 bases short, with 8 bases between. CDR1 and CDR2 from the germline V gene are DFQATT and SNEGSKA (reference sequence).

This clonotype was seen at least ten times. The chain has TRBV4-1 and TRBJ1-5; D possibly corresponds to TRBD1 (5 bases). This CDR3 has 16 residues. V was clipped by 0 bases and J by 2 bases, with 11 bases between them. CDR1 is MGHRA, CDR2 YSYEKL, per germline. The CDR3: CASSQDGGIGNQPQHF. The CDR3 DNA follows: TGCGCCAGCAGCCAAGATGGGGGTATAGGCAATCAGCCCCAGCATTTT.